This entry lists 5 T cell receptor beta chains sequenced from one sample in a study of blood T cell repertoires in COVID-19. TCRdb's copy holds only in-frame clones and misses some; the assay was immunoSEQ multiplex PCR. The sample records around 170,000 clones, 70% to 85% being singletons. The sequenced sample was PBMCs or T cells enriched from blood (not recorded which). These receptors all stem from a man aged 50-59 years who had recovered from COVID-19.

This chain links TRBV6-2 or TRBV6-3 with TRBJ2-2, with 9 bases that match TRBD1. The V gene end was trimmed by 2 bases and the J gene end by 1 base; junction bases not matched to a gene: 2. This CDR3 comprises 16 residues. Per the germline V gene, CDR1 is MNHEY and CDR2 is SVGEGT. The CDR3 here is CASSYRDRVNTGELFF. DNA for the CDR3: TGTGCCAGCAGTTACCGGGACAGGGTGAACACCGGGGAGCTGTTTTTT.

This chain connects TRBV3-1 (or the pseudogene TRBV3-2) to TRBJ2-2; no clear D. The V end was cut by 1 base, the J end by 4 bases, with 4 bases between. The CDR3 runs 13 residues. Germline V lookup: CDR1 LGHDT, CDR2 YNNKEL (reference sequence). This CDR3 reads CASSQAGTGELFF. The CDR3 region has the DNA TGTGCCAGCAGCCAAGCAGGCACCGGGGAGCTGTTTTTT.

This clone was seen just once. V is TRBV5-6 and J is TRBJ2-5; 7 bases agree with TRBD1. The germline CDR1 and CDR2 sequences are SGHDT and YYEEEE. V shed 5 bases, J shed 3 bases, and the junction held 4 bases outside the gene matches. This CDR3 is built from 13 residues. The chain's CDR3 is CASSFGQEETQYF. CDR3 DNA sequence: TGTGCCAGCAGTTTTGGACAGGAAGAGACCCAGTACTTC.

The chain links TRBV19 to TRBJ1-5; D gene ambiguous. The V and J ends lost 7 bases and 5 bases respectively, with 9 bases between them. Germline V CDR1 and CDR2: LNHDA, SQIVND (reference sequence). The CDR3 totals 12 residues. The CDR3 loop is CASTIRDQPQHF. In DNA form, the CDR3 reads TGTGCCAGTACCATCCGGGATCAGCCCCAGCATTTT. The variable domain in full, with the rest retrieved from reference TRBV19 and TRBJ1-5, is DGGITQSPKYLFRKEGQNVTLSCEQNLNHDAMYWYRQDPGQGLRLIYYSQIVNDFQKGDIAEGYSVSREKKESFPLTVTSAQKNPTAFYLCASTIRDQPQHFGDGTRLSIL.

This rearrangement joins TRBV11-2 to TRBJ1-2; tentative D call: TRBD1 (6 bases). Germline lookup yields CDR1 SGHAT and CDR2 FQNNGV. The V gene lost 1 base and the J gene lost 7 bases, with 13 bases spanning the gap. The CDR3 loop spans 14 amino acids. The CDR3 coding sequence is TGTGCCAGCAGCTTAGTCACTACAGGGAGTGGCTACACCTTC. Protein sequence: CASSLVTTGSGYTF.